A single sample gave rise to the 22 T cell receptor beta chains below, sequenced in a study of blood T cell repertoires in COVID-19. Here immunoSEQ multiplex PCR was the method, and the copy in TCRdb shows in-frame clones only, minus some. The profile shows around 310,000 clones, around 87% of them singletons. Sequences were obtained from peripheral blood. These receptors all stem from a woman in her forties or fifties with active or convalescent COVID-19.

The J gene is TRBJ1-3, the V gene TRBV7-2, with D possibly matching TRBD1 (5 bases). Germline V gene sequence: CDR1 SGHTA, CDR2 FQGNSA. The ends were cut back, 5 bases at V and 4 bases at J, with 12 bases in the middle. The CDR3 totals 14 residues. The CDR3 here is CASSPAGYGNTIYF. The CDR3 DNA reads TGTGCCAGCAGCCCAGCAGGGTACGGAAACACCATATATTTT.

The chain uses TRBV24-1 and TRBJ2-1; 8 nucleotides match TRBD1. Unmatched junction bases numbered 0, after V lost 2 bases and J lost 7 bases. CDR1 and CDR2 from the germline V gene are KGHDR and SFDVKD. The CDR3 is 13 residues long. The CDR3 sequence is CATSDYRGNEQFF. In DNA, the CDR3 is TGTGCCACCAGTGATTACAGGGGGAATGAGCAGTTCTTC.

The chain has TRBV6-2 or TRBV6-3 and TRBJ1-2; D gene unclear. V was pared by 2 bases and J by 4 bases, with 8 bases between. The CDR3 consists of 13 residues. Germline loops: CDR1 MNHEY, CDR2 SVGEGT. The CDR3 loop is CASSYVRGYGYTF. The CDR3 nucleotides are TGTGCCAGCAGTTACGTACGGGGCTATGGCTACACCTTC.

The chain links TRBV4-1 to TRBJ2-7; TRBD1 matches 7 bases. Germline CDR1 is MGHRA and CDR2 is YSYEKL. This CDR3 contains 14 residues. V gave up 3 bases and J gave up 2 bases; unmatched junction bases: 4. CDR3 sequence (DNA): TGCGCCAGCAGCCACGGAGGACAGGCCTACGAGCAGTACTTC. Amino acids: CASSHGGQAYEQYF.

Here the CDR3 reads CASSQDLGGGITEAFF. DNA of the CDR3: TGCGCCAGCAGCCAAGACCTGGGGGGGGGTATCACTGAAGCTTTCTTT. The chain recombines TRBV4-3 with TRBJ1-1; D is possibly TRBD1 (5 bases). Germline CDR1 and CDR2: LGHNA and YSLEER. The V gene lost 0 bases and the J gene lost 4 bases, with 15 bases spanning the gap. The CDR3 spans 16 residues.

The rearrangement joins TRBV19 to TRBJ2-7; 7 bases line up with TRBD2. The J segment lost 7 bases and the V segment lost 3 bases, leaving 9 bases of the junction unmatched. The CDR3 length is 14 residues. Germline V gene sequence: CDR1 LNHDA, CDR2 SQIVND (reference sequence). The CDR3 DNA sequence: TGTGCCAGTAGTATGGGAGGGATCGCGGGTGAGCAGTACTTC. This sequence encodes CASSMGGIAGEQYF.

The CDR3 region has the DNA TGCGCCAGCAGCTGGAGACCTCCGGGACTAGCGGGGGGCCGGGAAACAGATACGCAGTATTTT. This codes for CASSWRPPGLAGGRETDTQYF. This chain joins TRBV5-1 and TRBJ2-3, with 15 bases that match TRBD2. V was pared by 3 bases and J by 3 bases, with 17 bases of the junction left unmatched. Germline CDR1 reads SGHRS; CDR2 reads YFSETQ. The CDR3 consists of 21 residues. Supplemented by reference TRBV5-1 and TRBJ2-3, the full variable domain reads KAGVTQTPRYLIKTRGQQVTLSCSPISGHRSVSWYQQTPGQGLQFLFEYFSETQRNKGNFPGRFSGRQFSNSRSEMNVSTLELGDSALYLCASSWRPPGLAGGRETDTQYFGPGTRLTVL.

This sequence joins TRBV4-3 and TRBJ1-2; 7 nucleotides line up with TRBD1. The J segment lost 1 base and the V segment lost 1 base, leaving 3 bases of the junction unmatched. Germline V gene sequence: CDR1 LGHNA, CDR2 YSLEER. The CDR3 extends over 15 amino acids. The CDR3 is CASSQGQGVNYGYTF. The DNA of the CDR3 is TGCGCCAGCAGCCAAGGACAGGGAGTTAACTATGGCTACACCTTC.

This clone occurred once. The chain uses TRBV20-1 and TRBJ2-1; D ambiguous. The CDR3 loop spans 12 amino acids. Germline V gene sequence: CDR1 DFQATT, CDR2 SNEGSKA (reference sequence). The V and J ends lost 3 bases and 4 bases respectively, with 7 bases between them. CDR3 coding DNA: TGCAGTGCTAGTGACCCATACAATGAGCAGTTCTTC. This translates into CSASDPYNEQFF.

CDR3 DNA: TGTGCCAGCAGTAGGGTCGGGGACAGTCGTCAGCCCCAGCATTTT. Residues: CASSRVGDSRQPQHF. The chain has TRBV6-2 or TRBV6-3 and TRBJ1-5; TRBD1 matches 7 bases. The CDR3 sequence is 15 residues long. Unmatched junction bases numbered 10, after V lost 5 bases and J lost 6 bases. The germline V gene has CDR1 MNHEY and CDR2 SVGEGT.

This rearrangement joins TRBV7-9 to TRBJ2-2, with no clear D. This CDR3 has 11 residues. The V gene lost 4 bases and the J gene lost 7 bases, with 4 bases spanning the gap. Germline assignment: CDR1 SEHNR and CDR2 FQNEAQ (reference sequence). The CDR3: CASSSHGELFF. The DNA of the CDR3 is TGTGCCAGCAGCTCACACGGGGAGCTGTTTTTT.

This sequence joins TRBV28 and TRBJ2-2; 12 bases agree with TRBD1. CDR1 and CDR2 from the germline V gene are MDHEN and SYDVKM. The CDR3 runs to 15 residues. The V segment lost 4 bases and the J segment 6 bases; nucleotides outside the gene matches: 3. The CDR3 DNA reads TGTGCCAGCAGTTCGGGACAGGGGGCCGCCGGGGAGCTGTTTTTT. It specifies CASSSGQGAAGELFF.

The CDR3 is CASTGTDSPLHF. The CDR3 DNA is TGTGCCAGCACCGGGACAGATTCACCCCTCCACTTT. The chain combines TRBV7-9 with TRBJ1-6, with TRBD1 matching over 7 bases. CDR3 length equals 12 residues. In germline, CDR1 is SEHNR, CDR2 FQNEAQ (reference sequence). V lost 7 bases to trimming and J lost 8 bases; unmatched junction nucleotides: 2.

The chain uses TRBV19 and TRBJ2-1; 8 positions agree with TRBD2. This CDR3 has 17 amino acids. Germline CDR1 reads LNHDA; CDR2 reads SQIVND (reference sequence). The J segment lost 8 bases and the V segment lost 7 bases, leaving 19 bases of the junction unmatched. The CDR3 DNA follows: TGTGCCAGTACCGCCACCTCGCTGAGCGGGGGTCGGTATGAGCAGTTCTTC. Translating gives CASTATSLSGGRYEQFF. The full variable domain, in which reference TRBV19 and TRBJ2-1 provide the parts outside the CDR3, is DGGITQSPKYLFRKEGQNVTLSCEQNLNHDAMYWYRQDPGQGLRLIYYSQIVNDFQKGDIAEGYSVSREKKESFPLTVTSAQKNPTAFYLCASTATSLSGGRYEQFFGPGTRLTVL.

This chain joins TRBV19 and TRBJ2-2; weak D call: TRBD2 (5 bases). The CDR3 has 14 amino acids. Trimming shortened V by 3 bases and J by 5 bases, and 10 bases separated the two germline ends. Germline CDR1 LNHDA, CDR2 SQIVND (reference sequence). DNA for the CDR3: TGTGCCAGTAGTATTTCCGGGAAAACCGGGGAGCTGTTTTTT. Protein sequence: CASSISGKTGELFF.

This sequence joins TRBV7-9 and TRBJ1-1, with D maybe TRBD1 (6 bases). CDR3 size: 16 residues. The germline CDR1 and CDR2 sequences are SEHNR and FQNEAQ (reference sequence). Trimming shortened V by 5 bases and J by 5 bases, and 21 bases separated the two germline ends. The CDR3 nucleotides read TGTGCCAGCAGCCTGGAGACAACAGGGACGTGGACTGAAGCTTTCTTT. Amino acids: CASSLETTGTWTEAFF.

The chain recombines TRBV10-3 with TRBJ2-5; 13 bases match TRBD2. The CDR3 has 20 amino acids. Germline V CDR1 and CDR2: ENHRY, SYGVKD. V trimming: 0 bases; J trimming: 4 bases; junction bases outside the gene matches: 14. The CDR3 is CAISESQPGLAGFRGETQYF. CDR3 coding DNA: TGTGCCATCAGTGAGTCGCAACCGGGACTAGCGGGATTTAGGGGAGAGACCCAGTACTTC.

This sequence joins TRBV19 and TRBJ1-5, with D unclear. The germline V gene encodes CDR1 LNHDA and CDR2 SQIVND (reference sequence). This CDR3 spans 15 amino acids. V lost 6 bases, J lost 0 bases, and 12 bases lay in between. CDR3 coding DNA: TGTGCCAGTAGGGGCGGAGGCTATAGCAATCAGCCCCAGCATTTT. Translation: CASRGGGYSNQPQHF. Based on the CDR3 plus reference TRBV19 and TRBJ1-5, the full variable domain is DGGITQSPKYLFRKEGQNVTLSCEQNLNHDAMYWYRQDPGQGLRLIYYSQIVNDFQKGDIAEGYSVSREKKESFPLTVTSAQKNPTAFYLCASRGGGYSNQPQHFGDGTRLSIL.

J is TRBJ2-1 and V is TRBV24-1, with 10 nucleotides matching TRBD2. The CDR3 spans 15 residues. Unmatched junction bases numbered 7, after V lost 9 bases and J lost 3 bases. Germline V gene lookup returns CDR1 KGHDR and CDR2 SFDVKD. Here the CDR3 DNA reads TGTGCCACCGGCAGCGGGAGGGATTACTACAATGAGCAGTTCTTC. This codes for CATGSGRDYYNEQFF.

As regards this clone: This could be a read error, since a much larger clone is one nucleotide away. The sample contains more than one DNA sequence encoding this CDR3. The V and J genes are TRBV12-3 or TRBV12-4 and TRBJ2-7; D is perhaps TRBD1 (6 bases). This CDR3 is built from 12 residues. The V and J ends lost 2 bases and 4 bases respectively, with 6 bases between them. Here the CDR3 DNA reads TGTGCCAGCAGTTTAACAGGGTACGAGCAGTACTTC. Translated: CASSLTGYEQYF.

This clone was detected only once. The rearrangement uses TRBV7-2 and TRBJ2-1; TRBD2 might be the D (5 bases). CDR3 length equals 14 residues. V was pared by 6 bases and J by 7 bases, with 16 bases between. In germline, CDR1 is SGHTA, CDR2 FQGNSA. The DNA of the CDR3 is TGTGCCAGCAGGAAGCCCATGACGGGAAATGAGCAGTTCTTC. Protein: CASRKPMTGNEQFF.

The chain couples TRBV9 to TRBJ2-6; D perhaps matches TRBD1 (6 bases). The CDR3 is made up of 16 amino acids. V gave up 0 bases and J gave up 1 base, with 8 bases separating them. Germline V gives CDR1 SGDLS, CDR2 YYNGEE. The CDR3: CASSVVGGSGANVLTF. The CDR3 bases are TGTGCCAGCAGCGTAGTAGGGGGATCTGGGGCCAACGTCCTGACTTTC.